This section outlines one T cell receptor beta chain sequence together with its context. Antigen unknown. The record originates from a study of T cells in Graves' hyperthyroidism and ophthalmopathy. Study findings and constraints: From stable hyperthyroidism, ophthalmopathy was separated by a 13 V-J model. Within blood appeared most thyroid clonotypes that had expanded above 0.001.

Fresh 10 ml peripheral blood yielded PBMCs. The source material, RNA transcripts, was used to amplify TCR beta CDR3 regions. The HTBI primer set was used in a first-round RT-PCR of the TCR CDR3. From the multiplex PCR reads, TCRdb called clonotypes with MiXCR, one entry per CDR3 protein. The sample yields around 800,000 distinct CDR3 sequences, approximately 40% seen once. The germline V gene encodes CDR1 ENHRY and CDR2 SYGVKD. This CDR3 contains 13 residues. V lost 7 bases and J 1 base, leaving 10 bases between the germline ends. The rearrangement uses TRBV10-3 and TRBJ1-1; D gene ambiguous. Sequenced: blood. The TCR originated in a man between 18 and 29 years old with Graves' hyperthyroidism. CDR3 nucleotide sequence: TGTGCCATCAAGGACCGGAGGAACACTGAAGCTTTCTTT. It yields the protein CAIKDRRNTEAFF.